This is a list of T cell receptor beta chains from one sample in a study of blood T cell repertoires in COVID-19. Using immunoSEQ multiplex PCR, the repertoire was profiled, and TCRdb retains in-frame clones only, with some absent. Among 260,000 or so clones listed, approximately 84% were seen once. Material for sequencing was peripheral blood. These receptors were obtained from a human donor in a cohort sampled during active COVID-19. The CDR3 runs from the conserved cysteine through the conserved F or W. The D gene is left open where the match is weak.

d_call cdr3_length v_call cdr3_aa
TRBD1 14 TRBV5-5 CASSLQGSTDTQYF
NA 16 TRBV18 CASSPPVPGRHNEQFF
NA 15 TRBV18 CASSPQAAVGNTIYF
NA 16 TRBV6-4 CASSGGFGGPGDTQYF
NA 14 TRBV6-6 CASSPPQAAREQYF
NA 12 TRBV10-1 CASSGRSNEQFF
TRBD2 16 TRBV6-5 CASSSPGLAGGFEQYF
TRBD1 18 TRBV5-6 CASSLSGQGEALRYGYTF
NA 15 TRBV7-9 CASSLASVLVETQYF
NA 14 TRBV19 CASRRTVGTGELFF
TRBD1 14 TRBV19 CASIVQGDSYEQYF
NA 13 TRBV27 CASRRGGLGEQFF
NA 14 TRBV14 CASSPTGRLGELFF
TRBD1 14 TRBV27 CASSLRDRDHEQYF
NA 17 TRBV6-2/TRBV6-3 CASSYSSSKYSTDTQYF
NA 15 TRBV6-5 CASSYEGALGNEQFF
NA 15 TRBV7-9 CASSFKRENTGELFF
TRBD2 16 TRBV6-2/TRBV6-3 CASSPARTSGTDTQYF
NA 12 TRBV24-1 CATKGRGQPQHF
TRBD1 16 TRBV5-4 CASSPDRGGPGNTIYF
TRBD1 13 TRBV6-5 CASRLTGGVDYTF
TRBD1 17 TRBV7-3 CASSLPTGARFFYEQYF
NA 16 TRBV5-5 CASSLILSTGSDEQYF
TRBD1 16 TRBV4-2 CASSHRQGAESNEQFF
NA 18 TRBV19 CASRQRGDGLVYNQPQHF
TRBD1 13 TRBV28 CASKTGTELREYF
NA 15 TRBV7-9 CASSSSSRYTDTQYF
NA 15 TRBV6-2/TRBV6-3 CASSYSRPREETQYF
TRBD2 17 TRBV4-2 CASSQQTSGGQGDTQYF
TRBD1 14 TRBV6-5 CASSLGQGNYGYTF
NA 16 TRBV5-1 CASSLGLAGVKEKLFF
NA 13 TRBV19 CASSTTTGSEQYF
TRBD2 15 TRBV25-1 CASSASGTSYHEQYF